One and the same sample provided the 22 T cell receptor beta chains below, sequenced in a study of blood T cell repertoires in COVID-19. This table comes from immunoSEQ multiplex PCR, and its TCRdb copy is limited to in-frame clones, with some not included. The table lists 250,000 to 300,000 clones, around nine tenths of them singletons, with around 11% in the top ten. Input material: peripheral blood. These receptors were collected from a woman in her twenties or thirties with COVID-19, enrolled during active disease.

The rearrangement uses TRBV6-2 or TRBV6-3 and TRBJ2-7; D perhaps matches TRBD1 (6 bases). The CDR3 runs to 14 residues. V lost 5 bases, J lost 3 bases, and 14 bases lay in between. From germline, CDR1 is MNHEY and CDR2 SVGEGT. The CDR3 protein is CASSKPGHIYEQYF. The DNA of the CDR3 is TGTGCCAGCAGTAAACCGGGACATATCTACGAGCAGTACTTC.

The chain is built from TRBV4-2 and TRBJ1-6, with D possibly being TRBD1 (5 bases). The CDR3 spans 15 residues. The V end lost 4 bases, the J end lost 6 bases, and 13 bases lay between the germline ends. Per the germline V gene, CDR1 is LGHNA and CDR2 is YNFKEQ. The CDR3 DNA sequence: TGTGCCAGCAGCCGGCGGTGGGGGGGTAATTCACCCCTCCACTTT. As protein: CASSRRWGGNSPLHF.

This chain joins TRBV9 and TRBJ2-7, with D perhaps TRBD2 (5 bases). CDR1 and CDR2 (germline): SGDLS, YYNGEE. The CDR3 sequence is 16 residues long. With 1 base removed from V and 3 bases from J, the gap between germline ends came to 17 bases. CDR3 nucleotides: TGTGCCAGCAGCGTATCTCTGGGAGAGCCGTTCTACGAGCAGTACTTC. It specifies CASSVSLGEPFYEQYF.

V gene TRBV4-1 combines with J gene TRBJ2-7, with 12 bases lining up with TRBD2. This CDR3 comprises 15 residues. The germline V gene has CDR1 MGHRA and CDR2 YSYEKL. The trim removed 7 bases at V and 4 bases at J, leaving 8 bases unmatched. The CDR3 DNA is TGCGCCAGCACCAACCGACTAGCGGGAGTGTACGAGCAGTACTTC. As protein: CASTNRLAGVYEQYF.

The rearrangement joins TRBV2 to TRBJ2-7; maybe TRBD1 (7 bases). The germline CDR1 and CDR2 sequences are SNHLY and FYNNEI. The germline V and J ends were trimmed by 4 bases and 3 bases, with 13 bases remaining between them. This CDR3 region has 14 residues. CDR3 loop: CASSVQGGYYEQYF. The CDR3, as DNA: TGTGCCAGCAGTGTCCAGGGGGGATACTACGAGCAGTACTTC.

This chain joins TRBV19 and TRBJ2-4; tentatively, D is TRBD2 (7 bases). Germline CDR1 and CDR2: LNHDA and SQIVND (reference sequence). Trimming left V 3 bases short and J 3 bases short, with 18 bases between. This CDR3 is 17 amino acids long. This CDR3 is CASSMGASGVGKNIQYF. DNA for the CDR3: TGTGCCAGTAGTATGGGGGCTAGCGGCGTCGGCAAAAACATTCAGTACTTC.

V and J are TRBV6-2 or TRBV6-3 and TRBJ2-5; D remains unclear. The CDR3 has 12 amino acids. V dropped 4 bases and J dropped 5 bases, with 8 bases sitting between them. Germline loops: CDR1 MNHEY, CDR2 SVGEGT. The CDR3 protein is CASSFLFETQYF. In DNA, the CDR3 is TGTGCCAGCAGTTTCCTTTTCGAGACCCAGTACTTC.

This clone showed up just a few times. The chain combines TRBV28 with TRBJ1-6, with a possible D match to TRBD1 (5 bases). The V gene lost 6 bases and the J gene lost 6 bases, with 18 bases spanning the gap. CDR1 and CDR2 (germline): MDHEN, SYDVKM. CDR3 size: 16 residues. The DNA of the CDR3 is TGTGCCAGCAGCACTCGGGACGGGAGGCTTAATTCACCCCTCCACTTT. This gives the protein CASSTRDGRLNSPLHF.

This chain connects TRBV6-5 to TRBJ2-7; D call uncertain. The germline V gene encodes CDR1 MNHEY and CDR2 SVGAGI. This CDR3 is 13 amino acids long. V was trimmed by 6 bases and J by 1 base, leaving 10 bases between them. CDR3 sequence (DNA): TGTGCCAGCAGATTAGCAGAGTCCTACGAGCAGTACTTC. Residues: CASRLAESYEQYF.

The chain couples TRBV4-1 to TRBJ1-5; tentatively, D is TRBD1 (5 bases). The CDR3 sequence is 17 residues long. The V and J ends lost 3 bases and 3 bases respectively, with 18 bases between them. Germline assignment: CDR1 MGHRA and CDR2 YSYEKL. In nucleotides, the CDR3 is TGCGCCAGCAGCCAGTATCCGGGGGGGGGAACCAATCAGCCCCAGCATTTT. Its protein product is CASSQYPGGGTNQPQHF.

This clone was observed a single time. The rearrangement links TRBV5-1 to TRBJ2-6; D remains ambiguous. Per germline, CDR1 SGHRS and CDR2 YFSETQ. CDR3 size: 16 residues. Trimming cost V 3 bases and J 0 bases, with 10 bases left between them. This CDR3 is CASSSTPNSGANVLTF. DNA of the CDR3: TGCGCCAGCAGCTCGACACCAAACTCTGGGGCCAACGTCCTGACTTTC.

The V call is TRBV19, the J call TRBJ1-2; TRBD1 aligns across 8 bases. Trimming cost V 6 bases and J 5 bases; bases outside gene matches: 2. The germline gives CDR1 LNHDA, CDR2 SQIVND (reference sequence). The CDR3 is made up of 12 amino acids. The CDR3 DNA reads as TGTGCCAGTAGAGGACAGGGTTATGGCTACACCTTC. Encoded protein: CASRGQGYGYTF.

This clone came up once. This chain joins TRBV2 and TRBJ1-4; unclear D gene. The germline V gene has CDR1 SNHLY and CDR2 FYNNEI. This CDR3 is built from 13 residues. The V gene lost 1 base and the J gene lost 4 bases, with 4 bases spanning the gap. The CDR3 is CASSEESNEKLFF. As DNA, the CDR3 is TGTGCCAGCAGTGAAGAGAGTAATGAAAAACTGTTTTTT.

The chain couples TRBV4-1 to TRBJ2-3, with 8 bases that match TRBD1. In germline, CDR1 is MGHRA, CDR2 YSYEKL. This CDR3 has 16 residues. V shed 1 base and J 5 bases; nucleotides not matched to a gene: 8. The CDR3 nucleotides read TGCGCCAGCAGCCAAGCAGGGGACAGGTACCTAGATACGCAGTATTTT. Translating gives CASSQAGDRYLDTQYF.

V usage is TRBV6-5 and J usage is TRBJ1-1; D unclear. Trimming shortened V by 2 bases and J by 3 bases, and 10 bases separated the two germline ends. The CDR3 length is 14 residues. CDR1 and CDR2 from the germline V gene are MNHEY and SVGAGI. DNA for the CDR3: TGTGCCAGCAGTTACACCTACGGGGACACTGAAGCTTTCTTT. This gives the protein CASSYTYGDTEAFF.

This clone was recorded once. V and J are TRBV27 and TRBJ2-7, with a weak D call TRBD2 (6 bases). The V end was cut by 7 bases, the J end by 3 bases, with 16 bases between. This CDR3 has 14 amino acids. Germline V gives CDR1 MNHEY, CDR2 SMNVEV (reference sequence). CDR3 DNA sequence: TGTGCCAGCACCCCAATCGGGGGTCTCTACGAGCAGTACTTC. This translates into CASTPIGGLYEQYF.

The rearrangement joins TRBV10-2 to TRBJ2-1; 8 nucleotides agree with TRBD2. There are 17 residues in the CDR3. V was pared by 2 bases and J by 5 bases, with 11 bases of the junction left unmatched. The germline gives CDR1 WSHSY, CDR2 SAAADI. CDR3 coding DNA: TGCGCCAGCAGTGAGCCTCGGGAGGGCGGACTTAACAATGAGCAGTTCTTC. This sequence encodes CASSEPREGGLNNEQFF.

The V and J genes are TRBV5-1 and TRBJ2-6; the match to TRBD1 covers 7 bases. With 0 bases clipped from V and 3 bases from J, the junction kept 6 bases outside the gene matches. Germline V gene sequence: CDR1 SGHRS, CDR2 YFSETQ. The CDR3 is 17 residues long. In DNA form, the CDR3 reads TGCGCCAGCAGCTTGGTGGGACAGATACTTGGGGCCAACGTCCTGACTTTC. Translating gives CASSLVGQILGANVLTF.

This rearrangement joins TRBV6-5 to TRBJ1-2; weak D call: TRBD1 (6 bases). This CDR3 region has 13 residues. V was cut by 8 bases and J by 2 bases, with 12 bases left in between. Germline V gene data show CDR1 as MNHEY and CDR2 as SVGAGI. CDR3 sequence reads: CASWQGFNYGYTF. CDR3 DNA sequence: TGTGCCAGCTGGCAGGGGTTCAACTATGGCTACACCTTC.

The rearrangement joins TRBV27 to TRBJ2-1; D remains ambiguous. Germline V gene data show CDR1 as MNHEY and CDR2 as SMNVEV (reference sequence). Trimming stripped 1 base from V and 5 bases from J, with 6 bases between. This CDR3 has 13 residues. The CDR3: CASSLYRDNEQFF. The CDR3 DNA is TGTGCCAGCAGTTTATACCGAGACAATGAGCAGTTCTTC.

This clone appeared a single time. The V call is TRBV7-9, the J call TRBJ1-1; D is undetermined. The CDR3 length is 15 residues. Trimming removed 2 bases from V and 4 bases from J, with 14 bases in between. CDR1 and CDR2 from the germline V gene are SEHNR and FQNEAQ (reference sequence). The CDR3 DNA is TGTGCCAGCAGCTTAATAATGGGCGCGGGCACTGAAGCTTTCTTT. It specifies CASSLIMGAGTEAFF.

The rearrangement uses TRBV9 and TRBJ1-2; TRBD1 is a possible D gene (6 bases). Trimming left V 7 bases short and J 7 bases short, with 14 bases between. Germline-derived CDR1 and CDR2 are SGDLS and YYNGEE. The CDR3 runs to 12 residues. CDR3 sequence: CASRAGAFGYTF. The CDR3 coding sequence is TGTGCCAGCCGGGCAGGGGCATTTGGCTACACCTTC.